This entry concerns a single T cell receptor beta chain. Data came from immunoSEQ multiplex PCR; TCRdb stores just in-frame clones and leaves some out. The sample consists of nearly 80,000 clones, 85% to 95% of them appearing once. These data are taken from a study of T cell changes during pregnancy in multiple sclerosis. V gave up 0 bases and J gave up 4 bases, with 14 bases separating them. Looked up from germline, CDR1 is SGHNT and CDR2 is YYREEE (reference sequence). The CDR3 contains 16 residues. Sequencing used CD4+ T cells from peripheral blood mononuclear cells, obtained before pregnancy. V gene TRBV5-4 combines with J gene TRBJ2-1, with D hard to call. This sequence originates from a female donor with multiple sclerosis, enrolled in a pregnancy study. In DNA, the CDR3 is TGTGCCAGCAGCTTGGATGGCGGTAGGCCTTACAATGAGCAGTTCTTC. This sequence encodes CASSLDGGRPYNEQFF. The complete variable domain, with remaining parts taken from reference TRBV5-4 and TRBJ2-1, reads ETGVTQSPTHLIKTRGQQVTLRCSSQSGHNTVSWYQQALGQGPQFIFQYYREEENGRGNFPPRFSGLQFPNYSSELNVNALELDDSALYLCASSLDGGRPYNEQFFGPGTRLTVL.